The clone carrying this T cell receptor (beta chain) appeared many times. The data were taken from a study of regulatory T cells in long-lasting Graves disease. In building TCR beta libraries, iRepertoire HTBI primers were used together with Arm-PCR of CDR3 regions. TCRdb ran MiXCR on the multiplex PCR reads and lists one entry per CDR3 protein. Among roughly 560,000 distinct CDR3 sequences, more than 10% were seen once, and the ten largest hold around 10%. There are 13 residues in the CDR3. V was clipped by 3 bases and J by 9 bases, with 12 bases between them. Germline CDR1 and CDR2: SGHTA and FQGNSA. Noted time point: newly diagnosed GD, antithyroid drugs for less than 3 months. Construction of the TCR library relied on RNA isolated from PBMCs. This sample was also put to use in a study of T cells in Graves' hyperthyroidism and ophthalmopathy. That study adds: Diagnoses were established using clinical symptoms, serum thyroxine and TRAb, thyroid ultrasound and orbital computed tomography.

Sequencing used peripheral blood mononuclear cells (PBMCs), obtained at new diagnosis, from a patient treated with antithyroid drugs. This clonotype originated in a woman aged 25 to 39 with Graves disease. The genes are TRBV7-2 and TRBJ2-1; no reliable D call. DNA for the CDR3: TGTGCCAGCAGCTTGCCCTCCCCGTCTGAGCAGTTCTTC. Protein product: CASSLPSPSEQFF.